The clone carrying this T cell receptor beta chain has just a few counts. This entry is derived from a study of blood T cell repertoires in COVID-19. Trimming pared 2 bases from V and 4 bases from J, leaving 3 bases between. Germline V gives CDR1 MNHEY, CDR2 SVGEGT. This CDR3 spans 11 amino acids. Cohorts were based on clinical histories the participants reported. Per the original methods: The assay estimated nucleated cells by amplifying reference gene primers. Clones were sequenced by immunoSEQ multiplex PCR, and TCRdb holds only the in-frame ones, with some missing. The V and J calls and clone size are taken from that table; D and trimming were inferred from the DNA. The repertoire holds 150,000 to 200,000 clones, around 80% seen once, with 17% in the top ten.

The TCR comes from a woman in her forties or fifties with acute COVID-19. The genes are TRBV6-2 or TRBV6-3 and TRBJ2-7; D gene ambiguous. Material for sequencing was PBMCs or T cells enriched from blood (not recorded which). CDR3 in amino acids: CASSYQYEQYV. CDR3 bases: TGTGCCAGCAGTTACCAATACGAGCAGTACGTC.